The rows below give T cell receptor beta chains drawn from one sample of a study of human T cells and chemical hapten exposure. TCRdb reprocessed the RACE reads with MiXCR, giving one entry per CDR3 protein. The data show just over 90,000 distinct CDR3 sequences, with about 10% seen just once and about 3% held by the top ten. Sequencing input: whole blood. These TCRs come from a female donor in good health. Some clones in this sample may be carry-over from other donors' samples. Both conserved end residues are part of each CDR3. Each record gives: J gene, V gene, CDR3 protein.

J: TRBJ2-1; V: TRBV29-1; CDR3: CSVEMRIHEQFF
J: TRBJ2-3; V: TRBV10-3; CDR3: CAISESGRDTQYF
J: TRBJ2-6; V: TRBV6-2/TRBV6-3; CDR3: CASSYGGINVLTF
J: TRBJ1-1; V: TRBV29-1; CDR3: CSVEGGGAEAFF
J: TRBJ2-3; V: TRBV20-1; CDR3: CSATSPDSDTDTQYF
J: TRBJ2-7; V: TRBV28; CDR3: CASSPLGVLAYEQYF
J: TRBJ2-6; V: TRBV25-1; CDR3: CASSESRANVLTF
J: TRBJ2-3; V: TRBV29-1; CDR3: CSVRTGLTDTQYF
J: TRBJ1-1; V: TRBV3-1; CDR3: CASSRVQGPEAFF
J: TRBJ2-1; V: TRBV10-3; CDR3: CAISDDSLEVHEQFF
J: TRBJ1-1; V: TRBV12-3/TRBV12-4; CDR3: CASSIQENTEAFF
J: TRBJ2-3; V: TRBV28; CDR3: CASSRLADTDTQYF
J: TRBJ1-1; V: TRBV29-1; CDR3: CSVDLGQGDTEAFF
J: TRBJ2-2; V: TRBV12-3/TRBV12-4; CDR3: CASRLAGANTGELFF
J: TRBJ2-1; V: TRBV19; CDR3: CASTGGGDYNEQFF
J: TRBJ2-3; V: TRBV5-1; CDR3: CASSLGTNGGTDTQYF
J: TRBJ2-5; V: TRBV7-8; CDR3: CASSLATLREGQETQYF
J: TRBJ1-1; V: TRBV30; CDR3: CAWSYESGSEAFF
J: TRBJ2-1; V: TRBV14; CDR3: CASMGRDGNEQFF
J: TRBJ2-1; V: TRBV30; CDR3: CAWRLAGNYNEQFF
J: TRBJ1-1; V: TRBV2; CDR3: CASSGTGDEAFF
J: TRBJ1-1; V: TRBV28; CDR3: CASSSRHIPEDFF
J: TRBJ2-6; V: TRBV12-3/TRBV12-4; CDR3: CASSSTAESSGANVLTF
J: TRBJ1-2; V: TRBV28; CDR3: CASSFPGTGTYGYTF
J: TRBJ2-5; V: TRBV20-1; CDR3: CSAIAGGGETQYF
J: TRBJ1-5; V: TRBV7-9; CDR3: CASRPQGANQPQHF
J: TRBJ1-1; V: TRBV20-1; CDR3: CSANQGKGNTEAFF
J: TRBJ2-7; V: TRBV10-3; CDR3: CAISGTGTGAYEQYF
J: TRBJ1-1; V: TRBV20-1; CDR3: CSARRAAGTEAFF
J: TRBJ2-7; V: TRBV5-1; CDR3: CASSFQGLASYEQYF
J: TRBJ2-1; V: TRBV20-1; CDR3: CSATPGEQFF
J: TRBJ2-3; V: TRBV28; CDR3: CASSIPSGSDTQYF
J: TRBJ2-1; V: TRBV20-1; CDR3: CSARDPNEQFF
J: TRBJ2-1; V: TRBV13; CDR3: CASSRTRYNEQFF
J: TRBJ1-4; V: TRBV14; CDR3: CASSLYGGGNEKLFF
J: TRBJ2-1; V: TRBV9; CDR3: CASSPRGGRDHNEQFF
J: TRBJ2-3; V: TRBV7-3; CDR3: CASSVARADTQYF
J: TRBJ2-7; V: TRBV5-4; CDR3: CASSTGTSGSYEQYF
J: TRBJ2-7; V: TRBV20-1; CDR3: CSAPPFDRVGMGEQYF
J: TRBJ2-3; V: TRBV19; CDR3: CASSIQGADTQYF
J: TRBJ2-2; V: TRBV7-2; CDR3: CASSLVVGELFF
J: TRBJ2-5; V: TRBV11-1; CDR3: CASSLRTSGETQYF
J: TRBJ2-7; V: TRBV27; CDR3: CASSPWDRGRDEQYF
J: TRBJ2-3; V: TRBV28; CDR3: CASSPAGGGTDTQYF
J: TRBJ2-3; V: TRBV28; CDR3: CASSSLTSGSSYTQYF
J: TRBJ1-6; V: TRBV12-3/TRBV12-4; CDR3: CASSKIGGLAGSHLHF
J: TRBJ2-7; V: TRBV20-1; CDR3: CSAPGTSVTGEQYF
J: TRBJ1-3; V: TRBV6-1; CDR3: CASSDQASSGNTIYF
J: TRBJ2-7; V: TRBV20-1; CDR3: CSASSPGQGGQYEQYF
J: TRBJ1-2; V: TRBV25-1; CDR3: CASSDLWGSGYGYTF
J: TRBJ2-4; V: TRBV12-3/TRBV12-4; CDR3: CASSPLDRPAKNIQYF
J: TRBJ2-5; V: TRBV2; CDR3: CAGGIRGPETQYF
J: TRBJ1-1; V: TRBV29-1; CDR3: CSAEEDSLTEAFF
J: TRBJ2-1; V: TRBV15; CDR3: CATSRRGTTYNEQFF
J: TRBJ2-3; V: TRBV6-2/TRBV6-3; CDR3: CASSKQQYTDTQYF
J: TRBJ2-1; V: TRBV2; CDR3: CASSEDITSGRRSYNEQFF